Sequencing of this T cell receptor (beta chain) was carried out in a study of blood T cell repertoires in COVID-19. About the research overall: Samples of COVID-19 (acute and convalescent) were obtained from the United States, Italy and Spain. T cells, B-cell-depleted T cells, or PBMCs provided the cDNA or gDNA that served as material.

The Seattle site enrolled patients during active infection and followed them longitudinally. In the authors' workflow: Counts of nucleated cells, estimated from reference gene primer amplification, were obtained. Using immunoSEQ multiplex PCR, the repertoire was profiled, and TCRdb retains in-frame clones only, with some absent. Clone size and the V and J calls come from that table; the DNA yielded D and trimming. This table holds around 480,000 clones, approximately 88% found once. The sequence derives from a woman aged 50 to 65 with COVID-19, enrolled during active disease. Sequenced: peripheral blood.

CDR3 in amino acids: CASSLGARWGSSGNTIYF. In nucleotides, the CDR3 is TGTGCCAGCAGCTTAGGTGCGCGGTGGGGCAGCTCTGGAAACACCATATATTTT. The chain links TRBV7-9 to TRBJ1-3; possible D gene TRBD1, 5 bases. Trimming stripped 1 base from V and 0 bases from J, with 16 bases between. The length of the CDR3 is 18 residues. Germline V gene data show CDR1 as SEHNR and CDR2 as FQNEAQ (reference sequence).